This is a list of T cell receptor beta chains from one sample in a study of T cells in localized non-small cell lung cancer. Libraries were prepared by immunoSEQ multiplex PCR; TCRdb keeps only in-frame clonotypes and omits some of them. This table has about 82,000 clones, around 80% appearing once. The source was PBMCs, collected before any cancer treatment. The source is a man between 40 and 69 years old with stage II squamous cell lung carcinoma. CDR3s include the opening cysteine and the closing phenylalanine or tryptophan. D genes are given only for firm matches. Clone size, where shown, is once, few, many, or a class for clones that have expanded.

>TRBD1|few|TRBV7-3|TRBJ2-3
TGTGCCAGCAGCTTAGGACAGGGAAGGAATACGCAGTATTTT
CASSLGQGRNTQYF
>-|-|TRBV25-1|TRBJ2-3
TGTGCCAGCAGTGCGACAGATACGCAGTATTTT
CASSATDTQYF
>TRBD2|-|TRBV4-1|TRBJ2-7
TGCGCCAGCAGCCAAGGGGAGGGGACCTACGAGCAGTACTTC
CASSQGEGTYEQYF
>TRBD2|-|TRBV28|TRBJ2-2
TGTGCCAGCAGTACACCTAGCGGGGGGACCGGGGAGCTGTTTTTT
CASSTPSGGTGELFF
>-|-|TRBV4-1|TRBJ1-4
TGCGCCAGCAGCCCCGGACGGGGTAATGAAAAACTGTTTTTT
CASSPGRGNEKLFF
>-|-|TRBV29-1|TRBJ2-7
TGCAGCGGCCCTCCCCCCGCGTGGAGGAGCGGTCGCCGGTACTTC
CSGPPPAWRSGRRYF
>TRBD2|-|TRBV19|TRBJ2-7
TGTGCCAGTAGTACGGGGGGCTCCTACGAGCAGTACTTC
CASSTGGSYEQYF
>TRBD1|few|TRBV28|TRBJ2-2
TGTGCCAGCAGTTCTCCCGCCGGGACAGCATTTCGCGGGGAGCTGTTTTTT
CASSSPAGTAFRGELFF
>TRBD1|-|TRBV28|TRBJ1-3
TGTGCCAGCAGTTTATGGGACAGGAGCTACTCTGGAAACACCATATATTTT
CASSLWDRSYSGNTIYF
>TRBD1|-|TRBV28|TRBJ2-2
TGTGCCAGCAGTTTCACAGGGGGCGAAGCCGGGGAGCTGTTTTTT
CASSFTGGEAGELFF
>TRBD2|-|TRBV7-3|TRBJ2-1
TGTGCCAGCAGCCACGGGACTAGCGGGACTGAGCAGTTCTTC
CASSHGTSGTEQFF
>TRBD1|-|TRBV27|TRBJ1-5
TGTGCCAGCCCCCCCCCGGGACAGGGTGATGGTCAGCCCCAGCATTTT
CASPPPGQGDGQPQHF
>TRBD1|few|TRBV28|TRBJ1-2
TGTGCCAGCAGTTTCCTCTTCGACAGGGGCGAGGGGTATGGCTACACCTTC
CASSFLFDRGEGYGYTF
>-|-|TRBV7-2|TRBJ1-1
TGTGCCAGCAGCTTGGGCGGAACACTGACCCATTTCTTT
CASSLGGTLTHFF